This T cell receptor (beta chain) was recovered during a study of tumor and adjacent non-tumor tissue in lung cancer. The overall study: Histology: about twelve adenocarcinoma, a couple of squamous cell carcinoma, 1 small cell lung cancer. Aged about 30 to 76 years, patients included roughly ten men and roughly 5 women with stage I to III disease. On average, productive TCRbeta reads reached about 4.17 million per sample.

After removal of 2 bases from V and 7 bases from J, the junction contained 11 bases not matched to a gene. Germline CDR1 is SGHAT and CDR2 is FQNNGV. CDR3 size: 15 residues. Only a few counts were recorded for this clonotype. Its antigen is currently unknown. The template was RNA from unsorted bulk tissue. Study-wide points: Top 100 clones took a larger repertoire share in normal lung.

The library came from three nested PCR rounds adapted from ARM-PCR protocols. TCRdb processed the multiplex PCR reads anew with MiXCR; each CDR3 protein has one entry. Of about 110,000 distinct CDR3 sequences listed, more than 70% are singletons. Specimen: lung tumor tissue. The genes are TRBV11-2 and TRBJ2-7; 7 bases map to TRBD2. This TCR was sampled from a woman aged 60-70 years with non-small cell lung cancer. This CDR3 reads CASSLFLSGNEEQYF. DNA of the CDR3: TGTGCCAGCAGCTTATTTTTGAGCGGGAACGAGGAGCAGTACTTC.